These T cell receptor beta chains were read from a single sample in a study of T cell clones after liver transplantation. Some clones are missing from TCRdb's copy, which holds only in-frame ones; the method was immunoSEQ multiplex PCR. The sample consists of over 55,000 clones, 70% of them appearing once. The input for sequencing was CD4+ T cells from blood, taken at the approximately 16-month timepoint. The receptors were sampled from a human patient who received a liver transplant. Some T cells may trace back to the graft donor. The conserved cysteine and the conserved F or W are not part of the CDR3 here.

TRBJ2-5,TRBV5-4,ASSLAMAGGRETQY
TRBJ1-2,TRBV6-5,ASSYSPAHQDYGYT
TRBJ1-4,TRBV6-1,ASSEAQGAEKLF
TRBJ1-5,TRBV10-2,ASSDGQGLSRQPQH
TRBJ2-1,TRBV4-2,ASSQDGGGGDNEQF
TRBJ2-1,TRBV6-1,ASSESRGKINEQF
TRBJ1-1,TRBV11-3,ASSVPGVGNTEAF
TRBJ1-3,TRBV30,AWSRAGLGNTIY
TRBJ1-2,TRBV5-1,ASRLGPGANYGYT
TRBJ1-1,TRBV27,ASSKQGMNTEAF
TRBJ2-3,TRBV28,ASSILAGGSYTDTQY
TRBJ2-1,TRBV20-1,SASFLNEQF
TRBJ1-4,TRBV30,AWRGAGTQGANEKLF
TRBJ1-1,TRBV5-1,ASSSGDLTNTEAF
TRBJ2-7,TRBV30,AWKPYEQY
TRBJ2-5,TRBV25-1,ASSAMDRYQETQY